This T cell receptor (beta chain) was observed in a study of blood T cells in healthy people across ages. Whole-study results and caveats: A strong correlation was seen between TCR beta diversity and naive T cell percentage.

As for this clonotype: Antigen specificity is unknown. The junction differs from germline at one of its ends, possibly a read error.

The use of a sample-barcoded 5' primer and a J-beta primer mix characterized a second PCR of 7 to 11 cycles. TCRdb called the 5' RACE reads again in MiXCR, with one record for every CDR3 protein. The sample includes roughly 730,000 distinct CDR3 sequences, roughly 50% of them seen just once. Germline V gives CDR1 SGHTA, CDR2 FQGTGA. CDR3 size: 15 residues. This sequence originates from a man aged 35 to 55 in good health. The chain joins TRBV7-3 to TRBJ2-3, with 11 bases matching TRBD2. The sample consisted of blood. This CDR3 reads CASTLAGGQTDTQYF. The CDR3 nucleotides read TGTGCCAGCACCTTAGCGGGAGGGCAGACAGATACGCAGTATTTT.